This T cell receptor (beta chain) was sequenced in a study of blood T cells in healthy people across ages. Per the germline V gene, CDR1 is LGHNA and CDR2 is YNFKEQ. The CDR3 consists of 19 residues. Sample donors were healthy Caucasian individuals that came from Russia, aged 6 to 90. Combining a sample-barcoded 5' primer with a J-beta primer mix, a second PCR ran for roughly 6 to 11 cycles. Each cDNA was tagged by a template-switch adaptor containing 12 random nucleotides. TCRdb fed the 5' RACE reads into MiXCR, producing one record per CDR3 protein. The table has 590,000 or so distinct CDR3 sequences, 25% to 35% seen once. Concerning this clonotype: Its ends do not fully match the called genes, so a read error is possible.

The V gene is TRBV4-2, the J gene TRBJ2-1; 9 bases fit TRBD1. Sequences were obtained from blood. This receptor was obtained from a woman older than 75 in good health. CDR3 bases: TGTGCCGGCAGCCAAGATCATCCCGTCCGAGACAGGGGGAACAATGAACAGTTCTTC. It specifies CAGSQDHPVRDRGNNEQFF.